This TCR beta chain is drawn from a study of beta chain features in type 1 diabetes. There are 16 residues in the CDR3. The germline V gene has CDR1 MGHRA and CDR2 YSYEKL. The V end was cut by 3 bases, the J end by 5 bases, with 19 bases between. Expressed TCRB transcripts got sequenced, as all isolated RNA was reverse transcribed. Repertoires were generated with immunoSEQ multiplex PCR, while TCRdb's copy carries only in-frame clones and drops some. This table holds about half a million clones, 30% found once. This clonotype originated in a young man in good health. The chain recombines TRBV4-1 with TRBJ2-5, with a possible D match to TRBD1 (7 bases). Sequencing was performed on naive CD4+ T cells from blood. CDR3 amino acids: CASSQIPPTGRETQYF. CDR3 nucleotide sequence: TGCGCCAGCAGCCAGATACCACCGACAGGGAGGGAGACCCAGTACTTC.